The clone carrying this TCR beta chain was observed many times. Its antigen is not identified. Per germline, CDR1 SGHKS and CDR2 YYEKEE (reference sequence). This CDR3 has 16 residues. The ends were cut back, 0 bases at V and 1 base at J, with 10 bases in the middle. This entry comes from a study of T-cell memory formation after mild COVID-19. Overall study findings and caveats: Of the contracting clones, CD4+ ones lay mainly in CM and EM, and CD8+ ones in EMRA.

TCRdb processed the 5' RACE reads anew with MiXCR; each CDR3 protein has one entry. The sample shows approximately 150,000 distinct CDR3 sequences, roughly 15% of them seen only once. Material for sequencing was PBMCs or a T cell subset sorted from them (not recorded which). The origin of this receptor is an adult woman who had mild COVID-19 (a few samples of this study predate the infection). Cell type and time point are not known. The chain recombines TRBV5-5 with TRBJ2-2; D not resolved. CDR3 sequence reads: CASSLVRIRNTGELFF. Here the CDR3 DNA reads TGTGCCAGCAGCTTGGTTAGAATACGGAACACCGGGGAGCTGTTTTTT.